A single sample gave rise to the 30 T cell receptor beta chains below, sequenced in a study of blood T cell repertoires in COVID-19. Sequenced by immunoSEQ multiplex PCR; TCRdb stores in-frame clones only, minus some. Of about 190,000 clones in the sample, approximately 84% were seen once. The sequencing input was peripheral blood. These TCRs come from an older woman with active or convalescent COVID-19.

The CDR3 DNA reads as TGTGCCAGCAGCTTAGGTACAGGCAAATACAATGAGCAGTTCTTC. Translation gives CASSLGTGKYNEQFF. The chain joins TRBV7-2 to TRBJ2-1; tentative D call: TRBD1 (5 bases). Germline CDR1 and CDR2: SGHTA and FQGNSA. V dropped 1 base and J dropped 4 bases, with 11 bases sitting between them. The length of the CDR3 is 15 residues.

This chain joins TRBV30 and TRBJ2-2, with 12 nucleotides matching TRBD1. Germline loops: CDR1 GTSNPN, CDR2 SVGIG (reference sequence). V lost 4 bases and J lost 6; bases outside the gene matches: 6. The CDR3 is 15 residues long. The CDR3 sequence is CAWNKGQGASGELFF. In DNA, the CDR3 is TGTGCCTGGAATAAGGGACAGGGGGCATCCGGGGAGCTGTTTTTT.

In DNA form, the CDR3 reads TGTGCCAGCAGGGGACTAACCGGGGAGCTGTTTTTT. Its protein is CASRGLTGELFF. The chain uses TRBV5-6 and TRBJ2-2, with 7 bases identical to TRBD2. J gave up 5 bases and V 5 bases, and 0 bases lay outside the gene matches. Germline V CDR1 and CDR2: SGHDT, YYEEEE. CDR3 length: 12 amino acids.

The chain recombines TRBV15 with TRBJ1-2; D unclear. V was trimmed by 4 bases and J by 7 bases, leaving 13 bases between them. This CDR3 spans 13 amino acids. Germline V gene lookup returns CDR1 LNHNV and CDR2 YYDKDF (reference sequence). Written as DNA, the CDR3 is TGTGCCACCAGCAATGGACGGGAATTTGGCTACACCTTC. It yields the protein CATSNGREFGYTF.

V and J are TRBV3-1 (or the pseudogene TRBV3-2) and TRBJ1-4; D unclear. Germline V lookup: CDR1 LGHDT, CDR2 YNNKEL (reference sequence). The CDR3 spans 12 residues. The V and J ends lost 1 base and 6 bases respectively, with 3 bases between them. CDR3 protein: CASSQGDEKLFF. The CDR3 nucleotides read TGTGCCAGCAGCCAAGGAGATGAAAAACTGTTTTTT.

The chain carries TRBV5-6 and TRBJ2-5, with 7 bases lining up with TRBD1. The germline gives CDR1 SGHDT, CDR2 YYEEEE. J lost 2 bases, V lost 4 bases, and 8 bases had no gene match. The CDR3 contains 15 residues. CDR3 protein: CASSPPGQLQETQYF. DNA for the CDR3: TGTGCCAGCAGCCCGCCGGGACAGCTTCAAGAGACCCAGTACTTC.

This chain uses TRBV19 with TRBJ1-5, with TRBD1 as a possible D gene (5 bases). V shed 7 bases and J shed 2 bases, with 15 bases lying between them. There are 15 residues in the CDR3. Germline V gene lookup returns CDR1 LNHDA and CDR2 SQIVND (reference sequence). The CDR3 sequence is CASNGRDFGNQPQHF. In DNA form, the CDR3 reads TGTGCCAGTAACGGTAGGGACTTTGGCAATCAGCCCCAGCATTTT.

The chain uses TRBV7-2 and TRBJ2-1, with TRBD1 matching over 9 bases. The CDR3 loop spans 17 amino acids. V was pared by 3 bases and J by 4 bases, with 10 bases of the junction left unmatched. Germline V CDR1 and CDR2: SGHTA, FQGNSA. The CDR3 coding sequence is TGTGCCAGCAGCTTTACCGGGACAGGGTGGGATTACAATGAGCAGTTCTTC. Translating it yields CASSFTGTGWDYNEQFF. Full variable domain (rest looked up from reference TRBV7-2 and TRBJ2-1): GAGVSQSPSNKVTEKGKDVELRCDPISGHTALYWYRQSLGQGLEFLIYFQGNSAPDKSGLPSDRFSAERTGGSVSTLTIQRTQQEDSAVYLCASSFTGTGWDYNEQFFGPGTRLTVL.

The gene calls are TRBV5-1 and TRBJ1-1; 12 bases are a match to TRBD1. In germline, CDR1 is SGHRS, CDR2 YFSETQ. The CDR3 length is 16 residues. Trimming took 7 bases from V and 1 from J; bases not matched to a gene: 8. CDR3: CASERGTGGRNTEAFF. CDR3 nucleotides: TGCGCCAGCGAACGAGGGACAGGGGGCCGGAACACTGAAGCTTTCTTT.

The chain recombines TRBV5-1 with TRBJ1-2, with 10 positions matching TRBD1. Germline V lookup: CDR1 SGHRS, CDR2 YFSETQ. The V gene end was trimmed by 4 bases and the J gene end by 4 bases; junction bases not matched to a gene: 10. The length of the CDR3 is 16 residues. In DNA form, the CDR3 reads TGCGCCAGCAGCCACGGGACAGGGGAGGTCGGCTATGGCTACACCTTC. This translates into CASSHGTGEVGYGYTF.

This chain uses TRBV5-8 with TRBJ2-1; 7 nucleotides match TRBD1. In germline, CDR1 is SGHTS, CDR2 YDEGEE. J lost 1 base, V lost 0 bases, and 7 bases had no gene match. CDR3 length: 17 amino acids. CDR3 nucleotides: TGTGCCAGCAGCTTGGTCACAGGGGTGGGGTCCTACAATGAGCAGTTCTTC. Translation: CASSLVTGVGSYNEQFF.

This clone was picked up a small number of times. This sequence joins TRBV19 and TRBJ2-5, with 8 bases matching TRBD1. The V gene end was trimmed by 4 bases and the J gene end by 1 base; junction bases not matched to a gene: 14. This CDR3 is 18 amino acids long. Germline lookup yields CDR1 LNHDA and CDR2 SQIVND (reference sequence). CDR3 in amino acids: CASSKGQGFGPRQETQYF. In DNA, the CDR3 is TGTGCCAGTAGTAAAGGACAGGGTTTTGGTCCACGCCAAGAGACCCAGTACTTC.

This chain uses TRBV11-2 with TRBJ1-4, with TRBD1 identical over 7 bases. This CDR3 is built from 12 residues. V was clipped by 8 bases and J by 6 bases; unmatched bases: 3. The germline V gene has CDR1 SGHAT and CDR2 FQNNGV. This CDR3 reads CASGDRDEKLFF. The CDR3 bases are TGTGCCAGCGGAGACAGGGATGAAAAACTGTTTTTT.

The J gene is TRBJ2-3, the V gene TRBV7-3, with a tentative D call TRBD1 (5 bases). This CDR3 comprises 14 residues. Germline CDR1 SGHTA, CDR2 FQGTGA. The V and J ends lost 5 bases and 2 bases respectively, with 11 bases between them. CDR3 bases: TGTGCCAGCAGCCTCTCGACAGACACAGATACGCAGTATTTT. Amino acid sequence: CASSLSTDTDTQYF.

V and J are TRBV10-2 and TRBJ2-1, with 9 bases fitting TRBD1. The CDR3 has 16 residues. J lost 4 bases, V lost 6 bases, and 10 bases had no gene match. Germline CDR1 is WSHSY and CDR2 is SAAADI. CDR3 amino acids: CASRTAGTGSYNEQFF. Written as DNA, the CDR3 is TGCGCCAGCAGGACTGCCGGGACAGGGTCTTACAATGAGCAGTTCTTC.

This sequence joins TRBV30 and TRBJ1-5, with 9 nucleotides matching TRBD1. The trim removed 0 bases at V and 1 base at J, leaving 4 bases unmatched. There are 16 residues in the CDR3. Germline V gives CDR1 GTSNPN, CDR2 SVGIG (reference sequence). The CDR3 spells CAWSVHRGRSNQPQHF. In DNA, the CDR3 is TGTGCCTGGAGTGTACACAGGGGGCGAAGCAATCAGCCCCAGCATTTT.

The chain uses TRBV12-3 or TRBV12-4 and TRBJ2-1; D might be TRBD1 (6 bases). The length of the CDR3 is 13 residues. V was cut by 6 bases and J by 10 bases, with 16 bases left in between. The CDR3, as DNA: TGTGCCAGCAGCCTCAGGGGTTTTGGCGAGCAGTTCTTC. Protein: CASSLRGFGEQFF.

The rearrangement uses TRBV7-2 and TRBJ2-1; TRBD2 agrees at 14 bases. V was pared by 4 bases and J by 4 bases, with 6 bases of the junction left unmatched. This CDR3 is 17 amino acids long. CDR1 and CDR2 from the germline V gene are SGHTA and FQGNSA. This CDR3 reads CASSSRLAGGRYNEQFF. DNA for the CDR3: TGTGCCAGCAGCTCAAGACTAGCGGGAGGGCGTTACAATGAGCAGTTCTTC.

This rearrangement joins TRBV24-1 to TRBJ2-1; no clear D. V was cut by 5 bases and J by 8 bases, with 18 bases left in between. The CDR3 is 15 residues long. From germline, CDR1 is KGHDR and CDR2 SFDVKD. CDR3 loop: CATSGHEQVRHEQFF. The CDR3 bases are TGTGCCACCAGTGGTCATGAGCAGGTCCGCCATGAGCAGTTCTTC.

The rearrangement uses TRBV28 and TRBJ1-2; D unclear. Germline lookup yields CDR1 MDHEN and CDR2 SYDVKM. V dropped 3 bases and J dropped 0 bases, with 5 bases sitting between them. The CDR3 covers 13 residues. CDR3: CASSFRSNYGYTF. The CDR3 DNA sequence: TGTGCCAGCAGTTTCCGGTCTAACTATGGCTACACCTTC.

This chain joins TRBV5-1 and TRBJ2-1, with D perhaps TRBD1 (5 bases). The germline CDR1 and CDR2 sequences are SGHRS and YFSETQ. Trimming removed 7 bases at V and 6 bases at J, with 14 bases between. There are 13 residues in the CDR3. The CDR3 loop is CASRKTDSNEQFF. The CDR3 DNA sequence: TGCGCCAGCCGCAAGACAGATTCCAATGAGCAGTTCTTC.

This clone occurred a few times. The gene calls are TRBV18 and TRBJ2-1; maybe TRBD1 (6 bases). CDR1 KGHSH and CDR2 LQKENI come from the germline V gene. The CDR3 is 16 residues long. Trimming took off 3 bases at V and 0 bases at J, with 12 bases between the two ends. The CDR3 coding sequence is TGTGCCAGCTCACCTAGACAGGACAGCTCCTACAATGAGCAGTTCTTC. It encodes CASSPRQDSSYNEQFF.

The chain couples TRBV2 to TRBJ2-7, with TRBD2 matching 11 bases. CDR1 and CDR2 from the germline V gene are SNHLY and FYNNEI. This CDR3 contains 15 residues. The ends lost 6 bases at V and 1 base at J; junction bases unmatched: 5. In DNA, the CDR3 is TGTGCCAGCAGGCGACTAGCGGGACCTTCCTACGAGCAGTACTTC. Translating gives CASRRLAGPSYEQYF. Filled out from reference TRBV2 and TRBJ2-7, the complete variable domain reads EPEVTQTPSHQVTQMGQEVILRCVPISNHLYFYWYRQILGQKVEFLVSFYNNEISEKSEIFDDQFSVERPDGSNFTLKIRSTKLEDSAMYFCASRRLAGPSYEQYFGPGTRLTVT.

The J gene is TRBJ1-5, the V gene TRBV4-1; a possible D gene is TRBD1 (6 bases). The CDR3 contains 15 residues. V lost 5 bases and J 15 bases, leaving 26 bases between the germline ends. Germline V lookup: CDR1 MGHRA, CDR2 YSYEKL. CDR3 region: CASSEYREKKVPSHF. CDR3 coding DNA: TGCGCCAGCAGCGAGTACAGGGAGAAGAAGGTGCCTTCGCATTTT.

The chain employs TRBV20-1 and TRBJ2-7, with D possibly being TRBD1 (6 bases). The CDR3 runs 11 residues. CDR1 is DFQATT, CDR2 SNEGSKA, per germline (reference sequence). The ends were cut back, 3 bases at V and 7 bases at J, with 10 bases in the middle. The chain's CDR3 is CSASITGEQYF. DNA for the CDR3: TGCAGTGCTAGTATCACAGGGGAGCAGTACTTC.

This chain links TRBV4-2 with TRBJ2-7, with 7 bases lining up with TRBD2. Germline loops: CDR1 LGHNA, CDR2 YNFKEQ. The CDR3 is 14 residues long. J was trimmed by 2 bases and V by 4 bases; bases with no gene match: 5. CDR3 bases: TGTGCCAGCAGCCGCGAACTAGCGACCTACGAGCAGTACTTC. It codes for CASSRELATYEQYF.

The J gene is TRBJ2-7, the V gene TRBV7-6; 7 bases align to TRBD1. Germline assignment: CDR1 SGHVS and CDR2 FNYEAQ. V lost 0 bases, J lost 2 bases, and 16 bases stayed unmatched. The length of the CDR3 is 19 residues. Written as DNA, the CDR3 is TGTGCCAGCAGCTTAGCGGGCCGCCCGGGACAGCTCCCCCCCTACGAGCAGTACTTC. Translated, it gives CASSLAGRPGQLPPYEQYF.

This clone has more than one count but fewer than ten. The J gene is TRBJ2-1, the V gene TRBV11-3; TRBD1 agrees at 10 bases. The CDR3 sequence is 16 residues long. The germline V gene has CDR1 SGHNT and CDR2 YENEEA. V lost 5 bases to trimming and J lost 8 bases; unmatched junction nucleotides: 12. CDR3 DNA: TGTGCCAGCAGCCTTCACTCGACAGGGGGCGGGTATGAGCAGTTCTTC. As protein: CASSLHSTGGGYEQFF. Together with reference TRBV11-3 and TRBJ2-1, the CDR3 gives the full variable domain: EAGVVQSPRYKIIEKKQPVAFWCNPISGHNTLYWYLQNLGQGPELLIRYENEEAVDDSQLPKDRFSAERLKGVDSTLKIQPAELGDSAVYLCASSLHSTGGGYEQFFGPGTRLTVL.

The J gene is TRBJ1-1, the V gene TRBV18; D is possibly TRBD1 (6 bases). V was cut by 3 bases and J by 5 bases, with 13 bases left in between. Germline V gene lookup returns CDR1 KGHSH and CDR2 LQKENI. The CDR3 spans 14 residues. The CDR3 spells CASSPMEGGTEAFF. Written as DNA, the CDR3 is TGTGCCAGCTCACCCATGGAGGGGGGGACTGAAGCTTTCTTT.

This chain joins TRBV7-9 and TRBJ2-7; weak D call: TRBD2 (6 bases). Germline-derived CDR1 and CDR2 are SEHNR and FQNEAQ (reference sequence). The V end was cut by 5 bases, the J end by 7 bases, with 15 bases between. The CDR3 has 13 residues. Written as DNA, the CDR3 is TGTGCCAGCAGCCAACTAGGGGCGGGGGAGCAGTACTTC. This gives the protein CASSQLGAGEQYF.